This TCR beta chain was identified in a study of cytomegalovirus exposure and HLA in healthy donors. Notes on this clone: Its cognate antigen is unknown.

Regarding the study as a whole: Associated with cytomegalovirus, according to the listing, were 150 to 200 TCR beta chains.

TCRdb keeps only in-frame clones here, not all; method: immunoSEQ multiplex PCR. The sample lists roughly 150,000 clones, 70% to 90% seen once, with approximately 2% in the top ten. The ends lost 8 bases at V and 3 bases at J; junction bases unmatched: 5. There are 13 residues in the CDR3. Germline CDR1 and CDR2: MRHNA and SNTAGT. The chain employs TRBV6-4 and TRBJ2-3; 7 bases match TRBD1. The sequenced material came from PBMCs. The TCR was taken from a woman aged 18-35 years in good health and CMV-seronegative. The CDR3 region is CASGEQGTDTQYF. The DNA of the CDR3 is TGTGCCAGCGGAGAACAGGGGACAGATACGCAGTATTTT.